Presented here are 18 T cell receptor beta chains from one specimen sequenced in a study of radiotherapy plus CTLA-4 blockade in lung cancer (dated by TCRdb to 2016 to 2019). The protocol used for the library was the immunoSEQ multiplex PCR assay. TCRdb's version of the immuneACCESS table is confined to in-frame rearrangements and falls short of the full clone set. An unresolved V gene accounts for under half of the shortfall where checked; the remainder is of unknown origin. The sample records 90,000 to 130,000 clones, 81% of which are singletons. In total, the top ten clones hold about 3.3% of the sample. The sample was peripheral blood, taken from a patient treated with radiotherapy plus ipilimumab. These TCRs come from a human donor with non-small cell lung cancer that progressed on radiotherapy plus ipilimumab. Some clones in this sample may be carry-over from other donors' samples.

The chain recombines TRBV18 with TRBJ2-1; possibly TRBD2 for D (6 bases). The CDR3 runs to 15 residues. CDR1 KGHSH and CDR2 LQKENI come from the germline V gene. Trimming took off 2 bases at V and 0 bases at J, with 8 bases between the two ends. CDR3 nucleotide sequence: TGTGCCAGCTCACCAGCTAGCGACTCCTACAATGAGCAGTTCTTC. It translates to CASSPASDSYNEQFF.

The chain has TRBV29-1 and TRBJ2-5; D may match TRBD1 or TRBD2 (5 bases each). Germline lookup yields CDR1 SQVTM and CDR2 ANQGSEA. The CDR3 runs 12 residues. Trimming stripped 7 bases from V and 1 base from J, with 10 bases between. CDR3 in amino acids: CSGWGPQETQYF. The CDR3 DNA is TGCAGCGGGTGGGGACCCCAAGAGACCCAGTACTTC.

The chain is built from TRBV4-1 and TRBJ2-1, with TRBD1 matching 8 bases. The CDR3 extends over 16 amino acids. Losses at the gene ends were 0 bases for V and 3 bases for J; bases not matched to a gene: 4. The germline V gene has CDR1 MGHRA and CDR2 YSYEKL. The CDR3 DNA is TGCGCCAGCAGCCAAGATTCAGGGGGCGACTACAATGAGCAGTTCTTC. This translates into CASSQDSGGDYNEQFF.

The chain couples TRBV18 to TRBJ1-5; TRBD1 matches 9 bases. The CDR3 loop spans 15 amino acids. Germline CDR1 and CDR2: KGHSH and LQKENI. Germline trimming cut 3 bases from V and 4 bases from J; bases unmatched to any gene: 4. The CDR3 sequence: CASSPGQGLNQPQHF. CDR3 DNA sequence: TGTGCCAGCTCACCGGGACAGGGTTTGAATCAGCCCCAGCATTTT.

The rearrangement uses TRBV2 and TRBJ2-7, with D possibly being TRBD1 (6 bases). CDR1 SNHLY and CDR2 FYNNEI come from the germline V gene. There are 15 residues in the CDR3. V lost 3 bases to trimming and J lost 3 bases, with 15 bases between them. The CDR3: CASSDSAGTFYEQYF. For the CDR3, the DNA is TGTGCCAGCAGTGATAGTGCCGGGACATTCTACGAGCAGTACTTC.

This chain links TRBV9 with TRBJ2-5; 10 nucleotides align to TRBD2. The length of the CDR3 is 15 residues. Germline CDR1 is SGDLS and CDR2 is YYNGEE. V shed 0 bases and J 4 bases; nucleotides not matched to a gene: 3. Here the CDR3 reads CASSVGSGGVETQYF. CDR3 DNA: TGTGCCAGCAGCGTAGGGAGCGGGGGGGTAGAGACCCAGTACTTC.

This chain links TRBV27 with TRBJ1-5, with D perhaps matching TRBD1 (6 bases). The CDR3 is 16 amino acids. The V gene lost 4 bases and the J gene lost 5 bases, with 18 bases spanning the gap. CDR1 MNHEY and CDR2 SMNVEV come from the germline V gene (reference sequence). The CDR3 loop is CASSSNHYRVDQPQHF. The DNA of the CDR3 is TGTGCCAGCAGTTCCAACCATTACAGGGTCGATCAGCCCCAGCATTTT.

This clone has just one count. The chain links TRBV2 to TRBJ1-2, with D unclear. CDR1 SNHLY and CDR2 FYNNEI come from the germline V gene. The V end lost 6 bases, the J end lost 2 bases, and 7 bases lay between the germline ends. This CDR3 contains 12 residues. CDR3 residues: CASRQSNYGYTF. For the CDR3, the DNA is TGTGCCAGCAGACAGTCCAACTATGGCTACACCTTC.

The rearrangement uses TRBV27 and TRBJ2-2, with 8 bases lining up with TRBD1. The CDR3 spans 17 residues. Germline CDR1 MNHEY, CDR2 SMNVEV (reference sequence). The trim removed 7 bases at V and 6 bases at J, leaving 16 bases unmatched. CDR3 in amino acids: CASTVDRVSFQAGELFF. DNA of the CDR3: TGTGCCAGCACCGTGGACAGGGTCAGTTTCCAGGCCGGGGAGCTGTTTTTT.

This rearrangement joins TRBV2 to TRBJ1-1; D uncertain. The germline V gene has CDR1 SNHLY and CDR2 FYNNEI. V gave up 6 bases and J gave up 6 bases, with 17 bases separating them. The CDR3 runs to 14 residues. The CDR3 nucleotides are TGTGCCAGCAGGGACTCCGGCACGAATTCTGAAGCTTTCTTT. This codes for CASRDSGTNSEAFF.

This clone was seen only a few times. The gene calls are TRBV28 and TRBJ2-7; D perhaps matches TRBD2 (6 bases). In germline, CDR1 is MDHEN, CDR2 SYDVKM. Trimming removed 6 bases from V and 4 bases from J, with 10 bases in between. CDR3 length equals 12 residues. The CDR3 is CASSIAGYEQYF. The CDR3 DNA reads TGTGCCAGCAGCATCGCGGGATACGAGCAGTACTTC.

This clone was seen only a few times. The chain has TRBV5-4 and TRBJ1-1; D not resolved. The CDR3 has 12 amino acids. The V gene's germline CDR1 is SGHNT and CDR2 YYREEE (reference sequence). V was trimmed by 3 bases and J by 6 bases, leaving 9 bases between them. CDR3 amino acids: CASSSQGPEAFF. In DNA, the CDR3 is TGTGCCAGCAGCTCCCAAGGACCTGAAGCTTTCTTT.

The CDR3 nucleotides are TGTGCCAGCAGCTTAGAGGTAGGCGATCAGCCCCAGCATTTT. Protein sequence: CASSLEVGDQPQHF. The chain carries TRBV11-2 and TRBJ1-5; D unresolved. V was cut by 0 bases and J by 5 bases, with 8 bases left in between. Germline lookup yields CDR1 SGHAT and CDR2 FQNNGV. This CDR3 has 14 amino acids.

The chain uses TRBV13 and TRBJ1-6; 8 bases are a match to TRBD1. Trimming removed 4 bases from V and 6 bases from J; junction bases left unmatched: 2. Germline assignment: CDR1 PRHDT and CDR2 FYEKMQ (reference sequence). The CDR3 spans 14 residues. In nucleotides, the CDR3 is TGTGCCAGCAGCTCCGACAGGGGTAATTCACCCCTCCACTTT. As protein: CASSSDRGNSPLHF. The whole variable domain, remainder taken from reference TRBV13 and TRBJ1-6, is AAGVIQSPRHLIKEKRETATLKCYPIPRHDTVYWYQQGPGQDPQFLISFYEKMQSDKGSIPDRFSAQQFSDYHSELNMSSLELGDSALYFCASSSDRGNSPLHFGNGTRLTVT.

The CDR3: CASHPGTLLNRDTEAFF. CDR3 coding DNA: TGTGCCTCCCACCCCGGGACACTTCTCAACAGGGACACTGAAGCTTTCTTT. This sequence joins TRBV30 and TRBJ1-1, with D maybe TRBD1 (6 bases). V lost 7 bases and J 3 bases, leaving 27 bases between the germline ends. The CDR3 sequence is 17 residues long. Looked up from germline, CDR1 is GTSNPN and CDR2 is SVGIG (reference sequence).

This chain uses TRBV9 with TRBJ2-7; TRBD2 matches 14 bases. The CDR3 covers 16 residues. Germline-derived CDR1 and CDR2 are SGDLS and YYNGEE. The ends lost 4 bases at V and 3 bases at J; junction bases unmatched: 6. CDR3 protein: CASSPRTSGGRYEQYF. The CDR3 DNA is TGTGCCAGCAGCCCCCGGACTAGCGGGGGGCGCTACGAGCAGTACTTC.

In this sample, this clone turned up once. The chain links TRBV7-9 to TRBJ1-4, with a possible D match to TRBD1 (5 bases). V lost 1 base and J 15 bases, leaving 12 bases between the germline ends. This CDR3 region has 12 residues. The germline V gene encodes CDR1 SEHNR and CDR2 FQNEAQ (reference sequence). The DNA of the CDR3 is TGTGCCAGCAGCTTAGAAAGGGGCAGGATGTTTTTT. Its translation: CASSLERGRMFF. Full variable domain (missing parts from reference TRBV7-9 and TRBJ1-4): DTGVSQNPRHKITKRGQNVTFRCDPISEHNRLYWYRQTLGQGPEFLTYFQNEAQLEKSRLLSDRFSAERPKGSFSTLEIQRTEQGDSAMYLCASSLERGRMFFGSGTQLSVL.

This rearrangement joins TRBV2 to TRBJ1-2; D uncertain. The CDR3 extends over 15 amino acids. Germline CDR1 is SNHLY and CDR2 is FYNNEI. V was pared by 3 bases and J by 4 bases, with 15 bases between. For the CDR3, the DNA is TGTGCCAGCAGTGATCATGGGCCCACCACCTATGGCTACACCTTC. Protein: CASSDHGPTTYGYTF.